This T cell receptor (beta chain) is from a study of identical twins. TCRdb re-called the 5' RACE reads through MiXCR, storing one row per CDR3 protein. This sample yields 520,000 or so distinct CDR3 sequences, of which less than 25% are seen a single time; 0.91% belongs to the top ten. This CDR3 is built from 14 residues. With V trimmed by 5 bases and J by 10 bases, 12 bases remained unmatched. Germline assignment: CDR1 DFQATT and CDR2 SNEGSKA (reference sequence). This clonotype was picked up a small number of times. These same records also appear under a second study, on T cells expressing NK-cell markers. That source reports: Cells sorted as CD3+CD56+NKG2C+, CD3+CD56+NKG2C- and CD3+CD56-NKG2C+ T cells supplied the TCR beta repertoires. Four donors likewise had their CD3+CD56-NKG2C+ fraction led by these clonotypes.

The chain recombines TRBV20-1 with TRBJ2-7; TRBD2 matches 12 bases. The sample was CD4+ T cells sorted from blood. The clonotype comes from a woman aged 18-29 years in good health. The DNA for the CDR3 is TGCAGTGCTCGAGCTCATCAACTAGCGGGAGGACAGTACTTC. Translated: CSARAHQLAGGQYF.